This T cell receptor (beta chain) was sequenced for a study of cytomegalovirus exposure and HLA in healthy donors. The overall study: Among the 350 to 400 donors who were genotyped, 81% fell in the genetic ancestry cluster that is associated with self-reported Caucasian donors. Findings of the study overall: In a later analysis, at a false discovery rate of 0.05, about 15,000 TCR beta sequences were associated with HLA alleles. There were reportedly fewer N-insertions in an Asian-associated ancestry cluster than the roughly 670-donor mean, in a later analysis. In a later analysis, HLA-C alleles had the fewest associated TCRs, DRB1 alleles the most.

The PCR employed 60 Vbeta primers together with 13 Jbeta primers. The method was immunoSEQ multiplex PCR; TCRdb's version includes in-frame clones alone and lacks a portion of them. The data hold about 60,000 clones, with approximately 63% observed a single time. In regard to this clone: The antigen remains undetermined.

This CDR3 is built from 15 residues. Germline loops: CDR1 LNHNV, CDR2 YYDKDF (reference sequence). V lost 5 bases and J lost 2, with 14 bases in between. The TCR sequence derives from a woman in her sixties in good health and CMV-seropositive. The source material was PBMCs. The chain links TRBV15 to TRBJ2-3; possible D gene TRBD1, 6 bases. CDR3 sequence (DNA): TGTGCCACCAGCCCAGAGGGGGAAATCACAGATACGCAGTATTTT. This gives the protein CATSPEGEITDTQYF.